This record covers a single T cell receptor beta chain. This CDR3 contains 14 residues. Germline V gives CDR1 SEHNR, CDR2 FQNEAQ (reference sequence). The ends were cut back, 5 bases at V and 0 bases at J, with 8 bases in the middle. The sample is drawn from a study of cytomegalovirus exposure and HLA in healthy donors. The PCR ran on 60 Vbeta and 13 Jbeta primers. The data were produced by immunoSEQ multiplex PCR, yet TCRdb's version contains in-frame clones alone and is incomplete. This sample yields around 99,000 clones, of which under 90% are seen a single time; roughly 2% belongs to the top ten. The chain is built from TRBV7-9 and TRBJ1-3; maybe TRBD1 (5 bases). This TCR derives from a woman aged 25 to 39 in good health and CMV-seronegative. Sequenced input: PBMCs. In DNA form, the CDR3 reads TGTGCCAGCAGCCAGACAGCCTCTGGAAACACCATATATTTT. Translation gives CASSQTASGNTIYF.